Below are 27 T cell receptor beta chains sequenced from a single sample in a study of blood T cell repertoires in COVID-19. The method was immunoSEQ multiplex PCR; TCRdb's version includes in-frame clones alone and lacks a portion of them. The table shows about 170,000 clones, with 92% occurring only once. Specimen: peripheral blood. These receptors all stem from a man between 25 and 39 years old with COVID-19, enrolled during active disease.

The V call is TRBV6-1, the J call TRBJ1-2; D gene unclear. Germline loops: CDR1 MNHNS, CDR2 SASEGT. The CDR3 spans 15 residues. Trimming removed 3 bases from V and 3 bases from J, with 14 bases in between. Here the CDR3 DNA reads TGTGCCAGCAGTGAGTCACACGTAAACCACTATGGCTACACCTTC. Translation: CASSESHVNHYGYTF.

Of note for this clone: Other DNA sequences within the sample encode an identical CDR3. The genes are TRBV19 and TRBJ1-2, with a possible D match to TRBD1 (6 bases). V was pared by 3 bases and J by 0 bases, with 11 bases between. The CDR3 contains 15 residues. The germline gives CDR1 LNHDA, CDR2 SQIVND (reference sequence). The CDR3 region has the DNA TGTGCCAGTAGTATCCGGACAGCCGCTAACTATGGCTACACCTTC. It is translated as CASSIRTAANYGYTF.

This chain's CDR3 is CASSLAPGQGIQFTQHF. CDR3 coding DNA: TGTGCCAGCAGCTTAGCGCCGGGACAGGGGATTCAGTTTACCCAGCATTTT. The rearrangement joins TRBV7-2 to TRBJ1-5, with TRBD1 matching 10 bases. This CDR3 spans 17 amino acids. Germline CDR1 and CDR2: SGHTA and FQGNSA. V trimming: 0 bases; J trimming: 11 bases; junction bases outside the gene matches: 13.

For the CDR3, the DNA is TGCGCCAGCAGCCCGCTATTTGGAAACACCATATATTTT. Translation gives CASSPLFGNTIYF. This sequence joins TRBV4-1 and TRBJ1-3, with D unclear. Trimming took 4 bases from V and 3 from J, leaving 7 bases between them. Germline loops: CDR1 MGHRA, CDR2 YSYEKL. The CDR3 is 13 residues long.

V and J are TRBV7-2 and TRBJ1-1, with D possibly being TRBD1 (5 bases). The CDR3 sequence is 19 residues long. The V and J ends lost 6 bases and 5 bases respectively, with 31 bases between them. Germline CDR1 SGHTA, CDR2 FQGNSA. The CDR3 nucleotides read TGTGCCAGCAGTCCCCCCCAGGGTATGGGTTTTGGCCCCTCGACTGAAGCTTTCTTT. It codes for CASSPPQGMGFGPSTEAFF.

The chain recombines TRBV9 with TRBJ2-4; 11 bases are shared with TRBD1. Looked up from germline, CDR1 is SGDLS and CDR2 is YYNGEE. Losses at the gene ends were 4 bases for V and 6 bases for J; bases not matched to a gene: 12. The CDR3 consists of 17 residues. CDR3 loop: CASSLGTGGSYGNIQYF. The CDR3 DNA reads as TGTGCCAGCAGCCTCGGGACAGGGGGTAGTTATGGAAACATTCAGTACTTC. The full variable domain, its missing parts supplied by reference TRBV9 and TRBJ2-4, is DSGVTQTPKHLITATGQRVTLRCSPRSGDLSVYWYQQSLDQGLQFLIQYYNGEERAKGNILERFSAQQFPDLHSELNLSSLELGDSALYFCASSLGTGGSYGNIQYFGAGTRLSVL.

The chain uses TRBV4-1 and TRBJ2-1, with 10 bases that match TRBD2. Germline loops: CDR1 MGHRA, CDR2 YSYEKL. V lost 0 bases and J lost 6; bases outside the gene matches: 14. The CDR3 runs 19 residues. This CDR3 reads CASSQDSLRPSGRINEQFF. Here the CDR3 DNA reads TGCGCCAGCAGCCAAGATAGTCTCCGCCCTAGCGGGAGAATCAATGAGCAGTTCTTC.

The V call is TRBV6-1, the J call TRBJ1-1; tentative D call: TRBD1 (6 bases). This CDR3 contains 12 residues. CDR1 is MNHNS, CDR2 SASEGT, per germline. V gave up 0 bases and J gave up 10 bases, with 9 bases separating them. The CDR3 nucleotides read TGTGCCAGCAGTGAAGCTACCAGGGGAGCTTTCTTT. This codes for CASSEATRGAFF.

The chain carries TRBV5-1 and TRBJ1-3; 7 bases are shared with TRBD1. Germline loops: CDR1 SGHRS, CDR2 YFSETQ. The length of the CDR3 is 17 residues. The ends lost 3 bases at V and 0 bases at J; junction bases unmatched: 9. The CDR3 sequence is CASSSSTGTASGNTIYF. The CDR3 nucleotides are TGCGCCAGCAGCTCTTCAACCGGGACAGCCTCTGGAAACACCATATATTTT.

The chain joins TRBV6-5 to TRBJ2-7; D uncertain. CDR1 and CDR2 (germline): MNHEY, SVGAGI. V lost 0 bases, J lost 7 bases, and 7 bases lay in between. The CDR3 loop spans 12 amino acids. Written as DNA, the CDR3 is TGTGCCAGCAGTTACTCCAGAAAGGAGCAGTACTTC. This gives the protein CASSYSRKEQYF.

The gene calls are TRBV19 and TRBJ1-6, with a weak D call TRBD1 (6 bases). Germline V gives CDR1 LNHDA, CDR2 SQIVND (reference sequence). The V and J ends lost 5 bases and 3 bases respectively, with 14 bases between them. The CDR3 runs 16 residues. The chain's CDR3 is CASSPGTKYYNSPLHF. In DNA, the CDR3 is TGTGCCAGTAGTCCCGGGACAAAATACTATAATTCACCCCTCCACTTT.

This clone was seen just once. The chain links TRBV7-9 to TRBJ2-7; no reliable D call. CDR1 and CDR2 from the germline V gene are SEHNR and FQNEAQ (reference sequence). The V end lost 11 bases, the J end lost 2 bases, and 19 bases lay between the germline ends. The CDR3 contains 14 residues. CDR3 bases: TGTGCCGGCGGCCCGTCGGCTAGTACCTACGAGCAGTACTTC. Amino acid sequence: CAGGPSASTYEQYF. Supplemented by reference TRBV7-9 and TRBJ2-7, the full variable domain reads DTGVSQNPRHKITKRGQNVTFRCDPISEHNRLYWYRQTLGQGPEFLTYFQNEAQLEKSRLLSDRFSAERPKGSFSTLEIQRTEQGDSAMYLCAGGPSASTYEQYFGPGTRLTVT.

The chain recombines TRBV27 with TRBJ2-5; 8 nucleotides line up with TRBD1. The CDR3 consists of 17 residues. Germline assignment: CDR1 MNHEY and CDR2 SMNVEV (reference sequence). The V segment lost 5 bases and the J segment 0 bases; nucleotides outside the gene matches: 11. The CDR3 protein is CASSPGQGYRDQETQYF. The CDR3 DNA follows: TGTGCCAGCAGTCCCGGACAGGGCTACCGGGACCAAGAGACCCAGTACTTC.

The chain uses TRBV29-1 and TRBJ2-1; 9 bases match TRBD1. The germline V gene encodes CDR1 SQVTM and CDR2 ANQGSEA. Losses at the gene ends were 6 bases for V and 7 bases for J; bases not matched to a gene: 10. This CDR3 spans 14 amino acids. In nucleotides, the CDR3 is TGCAGCGTGAAACGCGGGACAGGGTTGAATGAGCAGTTCTTC. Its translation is CSVKRGTGLNEQFF.

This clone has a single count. CDR3 DNA sequence: TGTGCCAGCAGTCCGGGACAGGGGGAAGGGTATGGCTACACCTTC. It encodes CASSPGQGEGYGYTF. The genes are TRBV27 and TRBJ1-2, with 11 nucleotides matching TRBD1. In germline, CDR1 is MNHEY, CDR2 SMNVEV (reference sequence). Unmatched junction bases numbered 7, after V lost 5 bases and J lost 5 bases. The CDR3 is made up of 15 amino acids.

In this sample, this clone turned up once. DNA for the CDR3: TGTGCCAGCAGTTTAGGGGCAGGGGATAGGTATGGCTACACCTTC. Translation: CASSLGAGDRYGYTF. The gene calls are TRBV27 and TRBJ1-2; possibly TRBD1 for D (6 bases). The ends were cut back, 2 bases at V and 5 bases at J, with 15 bases in the middle. Per the germline V gene, CDR1 is MNHEY and CDR2 is SMNVEV (reference sequence). This CDR3 comprises 15 residues.

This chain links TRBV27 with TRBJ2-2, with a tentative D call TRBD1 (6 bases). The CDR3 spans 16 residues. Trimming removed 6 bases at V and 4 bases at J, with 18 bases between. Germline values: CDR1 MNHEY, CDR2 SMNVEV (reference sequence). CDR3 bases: TGTGCCAGCAGATTACAGGGACACTCGATCACCGGGGAGCTGTTTTTT. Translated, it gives CASRLQGHSITGELFF.

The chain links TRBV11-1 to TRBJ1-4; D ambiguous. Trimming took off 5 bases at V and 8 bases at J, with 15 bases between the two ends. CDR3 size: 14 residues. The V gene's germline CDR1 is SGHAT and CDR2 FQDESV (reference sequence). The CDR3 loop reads CASSLDRGNEKLFF. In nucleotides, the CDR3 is TGTGCCAGCAGCCTTGATCGGGGAAACGAAAAACTGTTTTTT.

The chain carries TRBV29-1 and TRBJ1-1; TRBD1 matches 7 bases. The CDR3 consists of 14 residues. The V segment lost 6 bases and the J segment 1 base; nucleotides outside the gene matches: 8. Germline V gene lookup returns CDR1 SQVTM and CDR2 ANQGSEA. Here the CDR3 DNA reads TGCAGCGTCCAAGGGCAGGGGGGGAACACTGAAGCTTTCTTT. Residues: CSVQGQGGNTEAFF.

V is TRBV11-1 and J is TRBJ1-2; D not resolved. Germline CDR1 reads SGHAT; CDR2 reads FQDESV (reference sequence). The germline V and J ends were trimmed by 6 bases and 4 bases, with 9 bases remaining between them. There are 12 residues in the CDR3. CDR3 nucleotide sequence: TGTGCCAGCAGTTCCGGGAGCTATGGCTACACCTTC. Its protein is CASSSGSYGYTF. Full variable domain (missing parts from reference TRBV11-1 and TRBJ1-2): EAEVAQSPRYKITEKSQAVAFWCDPISGHATLYWYRQILGQGPELLVQFQDESVVDDSQLPKDRFSAERLKGVDSTLKIQPAELGDSAMYLCASSSGSYGYTFGSGTRLTVV.

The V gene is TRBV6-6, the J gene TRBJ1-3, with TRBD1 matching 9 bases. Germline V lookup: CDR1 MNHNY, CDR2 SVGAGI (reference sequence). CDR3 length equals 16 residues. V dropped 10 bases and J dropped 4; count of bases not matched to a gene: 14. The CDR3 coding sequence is TGTGCCACACAAAAAGACAAGGGACAGGGAGGAAACACCATATATTTT. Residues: CATQKDKGQGGNTIYF.

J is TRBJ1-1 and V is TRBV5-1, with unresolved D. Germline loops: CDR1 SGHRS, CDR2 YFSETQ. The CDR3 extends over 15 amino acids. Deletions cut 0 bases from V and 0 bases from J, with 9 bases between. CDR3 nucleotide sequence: TGCGCCAGCAGCTTGGCAGGCATCATGAACACTGAAGCTTTCTTT. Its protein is CASSLAGIMNTEAFF. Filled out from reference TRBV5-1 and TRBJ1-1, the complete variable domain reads KAGVTQTPRYLIKTRGQQVTLSCSPISGHRSVSWYQQTPGQGLQFLFEYFSETQRNKGNFPGRFSGRQFSNSRSEMNVSTLELGDSALYLCASSLAGIMNTEAFFGQGTRLTVV.

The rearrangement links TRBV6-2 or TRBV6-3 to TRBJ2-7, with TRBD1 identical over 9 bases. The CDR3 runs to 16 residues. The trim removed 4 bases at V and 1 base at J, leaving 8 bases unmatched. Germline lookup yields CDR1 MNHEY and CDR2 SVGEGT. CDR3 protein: CASSLSGTGLSYEQYF. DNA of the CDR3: TGTGCCAGCAGTTTATCCGGGACAGGGCTGTCCTACGAGCAGTACTTC.

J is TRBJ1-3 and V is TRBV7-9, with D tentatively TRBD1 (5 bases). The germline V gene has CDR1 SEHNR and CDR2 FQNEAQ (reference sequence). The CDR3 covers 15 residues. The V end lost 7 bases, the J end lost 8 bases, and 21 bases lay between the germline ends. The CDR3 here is CASTDGGTLYHTIYF. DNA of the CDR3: TGTGCCAGCACCGACGGAGGGACCCTATATCACACCATATATTTT.

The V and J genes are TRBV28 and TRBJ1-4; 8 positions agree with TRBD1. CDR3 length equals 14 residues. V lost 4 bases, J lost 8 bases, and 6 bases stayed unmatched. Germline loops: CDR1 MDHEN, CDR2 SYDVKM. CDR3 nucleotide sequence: TGTGCCAGCAGTTCGGGACAGGCGAGCGAAAAACTGTTTTTT. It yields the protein CASSSGQASEKLFF.

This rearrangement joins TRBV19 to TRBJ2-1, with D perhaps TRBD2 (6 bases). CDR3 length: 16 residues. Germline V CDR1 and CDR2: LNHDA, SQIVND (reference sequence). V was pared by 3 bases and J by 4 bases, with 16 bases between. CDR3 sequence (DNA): TGTGCCAGTAGTATTGAAACTAGCAGATTTTACAATGAGCAGTTCTTC. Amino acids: CASSIETSRFYNEQFF.

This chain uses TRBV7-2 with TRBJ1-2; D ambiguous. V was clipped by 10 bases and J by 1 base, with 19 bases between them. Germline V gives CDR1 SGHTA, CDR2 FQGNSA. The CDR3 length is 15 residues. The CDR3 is CAIHSLGYNNYGYTF. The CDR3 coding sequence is TGTGCCATCCACAGCTTAGGTTACAATAACTATGGCTACACCTTC.